This T cell receptor beta chain is drawn from a study of T-cell reconstitution after alpha-beta-depleted transplantation in children. Study-wide points: After one year, T-cell counts and TCRbeta diversity mostly came from new T cells. Alpha-beta T cells about two months after transplant reportedly derived from several hundred expanded graft clones. Surviving recipient T cells and thymic progenitors produced the high day-60 TCRbeta diversity seen in some patients.

Unique molecular identifiers were incorporated into the prepared TCRbeta library. TCRdb re-called the PCR reads with MiXCR, one entry per CDR3 protein. The sample gives about 830,000 distinct CDR3 sequences, less than 20% of which show up once; roughly 5% is in the top ten. The V end lost 3 bases, the J end lost 2 bases, and 14 bases lay between the germline ends. CDR3 length: 15 amino acids. CDR1 and CDR2 from the germline V gene are SGHVS and FQNEAQ. This clonotype appeared a few times. Its antigen is as yet unknown. The source of this sequence is a male patient younger than 18 who had a stem cell transplant for acute lymphoblastic leukemia, so the T cells may come from the graft donor. The chain employs TRBV7-8 and TRBJ2-7; D is possibly TRBD2 (6 bases). The material sequenced was PBMCs, mostly from graft donor cells, taken 360 days after TCRalphabeta/CD19-depleted stem cell transplant. The chain's CDR3 is CASSFFAGSTYEQYF. The CDR3 coding sequence is TGTGCCAGCAGCTTTTTCGCGGGGAGCACCTACGAGCAGTACTTC.